A single sample gave rise to the 22 T cell receptor beta chains below, sequenced in a study of blood T cells in healthy people across ages. Combining a sample-barcoded 5' primer with a J-beta primer mix, a second PCR ran for roughly 7 to 11 cycles. TCRdb re-derived calls from the 5' RACE reads in MiXCR, one entry per CDR3 protein. In the table there are about 1.5 million distinct CDR3 sequences, 42% of which are singletons. The sample taken for sequencing was blood. Receptors were obtained from a young woman in good health.

The rearrangement joins TRBV5-1 to TRBJ2-1; no firm D call. The CDR3 contains 15 residues. Trimming left V 0 bases short and J 3 bases short, with 10 bases between. CDR1 and CDR2 from the germline V gene are SGHRS and YFSETQ. The CDR3 DNA reads TGCGCCAGCAGCTTGGCATCCGGGTTCTACAATGAGCAGTTCTTC. Translated, it gives CASSLASGFYNEQFF.

This clonotype has more than one count but fewer than ten. The chain couples TRBV25-1 to TRBJ2-3; a possible D gene is TRBD1 (5 bases). CDR1 and CDR2 from the germline V gene are MGHDK and SYGVNS. The V and J ends lost 6 bases and 4 bases respectively, with 11 bases between them. This CDR3 has 13 amino acids. As DNA, the CDR3 is TGTGCCAGCAGAAAAGGGGCTTCAGATACGCAGTATTTT. The encoded protein is CASRKGASDTQYF.

The chain recombines TRBV2 with TRBJ2-5; possibly TRBD2 for D (5 bases). With the DNA end fitting TRBJ2-7 better, the J assignment may be wrong. Looked up from germline, CDR1 is SNHLY and CDR2 is FYNNEI. This CDR3 region has 12 residues. The CDR3 spells CATRVREHEQYF. The CDR3 nucleotides are TGTGCCACCCGGGTAAGGGAGCACGAGCAGTACTTC.

The chain links TRBV9 to TRBJ2-1, with unresolved D. The CDR3 runs 16 residues. V was trimmed by 3 bases and J by 8 bases, leaving 21 bases between them. Germline-derived CDR1 and CDR2 are SGDLS and YYNGEE. CDR3 DNA: TGTGCCAGCAGCGGGTACGGTCAAGTTCTCGTCGATGAGCAGTTCTTC. Translation: CASSGYGQVLVDEQFF.

The chain has TRBV3-1 and TRBJ1-1; D is unresolved. The CDR3 contains 13 residues. The germline V gene encodes CDR1 LGHDT and CDR2 YNNKEL (reference sequence). Deletions cut 2 bases from V and 11 bases from J, with 15 bases between. Here the CDR3 DNA reads TGTGCCAGCAGCCAAAACGGGGAAGGGCAGGCTTTCTTT. Protein sequence: CASSQNGEGQAFF.

V and J are TRBV7-9 and TRBJ2-7; D tentatively reads TRBD1 or TRBD2 (6 bases each). Germline V gene data show CDR1 as SEHNR and CDR2 as FQNEAQ (reference sequence). V dropped 1 base and J dropped 2 bases, with 15 bases sitting between them. The CDR3 totals 16 residues. Here the CDR3 DNA reads TGTGCCAGCAGCTTAGGTGGGGGGCAGCGTACCTACGAGCAGTACTTC. As protein: CASSLGGGQRTYEQYF.

The chain has TRBV10-3 and TRBJ1-6; 9 bases map to TRBD1. CDR3 length: 14 residues. Germline loops: CDR1 ENHRY, CDR2 SYGVKD. V gave up 10 bases and J gave up 5 bases; unmatched junction bases: 6. The CDR3 loop is CATRDRANNSPLHF. As DNA, the CDR3 is TGTGCCACCAGGGACAGGGCTAATAATTCACCCCTCCACTTT.

The rearrangement uses TRBV28 and TRBJ2-5; TRBD2 agrees at 12 bases. J gave up 0 bases and V 4 bases, and 12 bases lay outside the gene matches. The germline V gene encodes CDR1 MDHEN and CDR2 SYDVKM. The CDR3 covers 19 residues. Here the CDR3 reads CASSYPLASGGEYQETQYF. The CDR3 region has the DNA TGTGCCAGCAGTTACCCCCTGGCTAGCGGGGGGGAGTACCAAGAGACCCAGTACTTC.

This clonotype was seen a handful of times. The chain employs TRBV4-1 and TRBJ1-4; TRBD1 is a possible D gene (6 bases). CDR3 size: 16 residues. The V gene's germline CDR1 is MGHRA and CDR2 YSYEKL. Trimming removed 0 bases at V and 7 bases at J, with 15 bases between. The CDR3 is CASSQEGFRGTEKLFF. The DNA of the CDR3 is TGCGCCAGCAGCCAAGAGGGGTTTAGGGGGACTGAAAAACTGTTTTTT.

This clonotype has a handful of counts. This chain joins TRBV2 and TRBJ1-1, with unresolved D. Between the trimmed V and J ends, which lost 6 bases and 4 bases, there was a span of 21 bases. From germline, CDR1 is SNHLY and CDR2 FYNNEI. CDR3 size: 16 residues. CDR3 in DNA: TGTGCCAGCAGCTTGAAGCCAGGTGGAGGTACCACTGAAGCTTTCTTT. As protein: CASSLKPGGGTTEAFF.

This clonotype was seen a few times. This chain joins TRBV9 and TRBJ2-3; no clear D gene. The germline V gene has CDR1 SGDLS and CDR2 YYNGEE. V was clipped by 0 bases and J by 2 bases, with 4 bases between them. CDR3 length: 13 residues. CDR3 sequence (DNA): TGTGCCAGCAGCGTAGACTACACAGATACGCAGTATTTT. It translates to CASSVDYTDTQYF.

The V and J genes are TRBV6-2 or TRBV6-3 and TRBJ2-3, with D unclear. Per the germline V gene, CDR1 is MNHEY and CDR2 is SVGEGT. The CDR3 totals 15 residues. V was trimmed by 0 bases and J by 5 bases, leaving 12 bases between them. Here the CDR3 reads CASSYSRTTGDTQYF. As DNA, the CDR3 is TGTGCCAGCAGTTACTCGAGAACGACGGGAGATACGCAGTATTTT.

The chain couples TRBV20-1 to TRBJ1-1; D gene ambiguous. Germline V lookup: CDR1 DFQATT, CDR2 SNEGSKA (reference sequence). The length of the CDR3 is 12 residues. With 3 bases removed from V and 6 bases from J, the gap between germline ends came to 11 bases. The CDR3 coding sequence is TGCAGTGCTAGGTCCGGGATGGCTGAAGCTTTCTTT. Protein product: CSARSGMAEAFF.

The chain combines TRBV7-9 with TRBJ1-2, with D unclear. Germline CDR1 SEHNR, CDR2 FQNEAQ (reference sequence). CDR3 length: 16 amino acids. V lost 2 bases and J 2 bases, leaving 15 bases between the germline ends. CDR3 protein: CASSLSGRRLNYGYTF. CDR3 DNA sequence: TGTGCCAGCAGCTTATCCGGACGGAGACTCAACTATGGCTACACCTTC.

The rearrangement links TRBV7-2 to TRBJ2-1; TRBD2 is a possible D gene (6 bases). V lost 5 bases, J lost 3 bases, and 11 bases lay in between. Germline V gene data show CDR1 as SGHTA and CDR2 as FQGNSA. CDR3 length: 14 amino acids. CDR3 nucleotides: TGTGCCAGCAGCCGGGACTTGAACTACAATGAGCAGTTCTTC. Amino acid sequence: CASSRDLNYNEQFF.

The chain combines TRBV29-1 with TRBJ1-2; D possibly corresponds to TRBD1 (5 bases). The ends were cut back, 2 bases at V and 6 bases at J, with 13 bases in the middle. The CDR3 covers 13 residues. Germline-derived CDR1 and CDR2 are SQVTM and ANQGSEA. The CDR3 is CSVERGRRDGYTF. Here the CDR3 DNA reads TGCAGCGTTGAAAGGGGCCGGCGGGATGGCTACACCTTC.

As DNA, the CDR3 is TGTGCCATCAGTGAGTCGACAGGGGAGGTCAACTATGGCTACACCTTC. Translating gives CAISESTGEVNYGYTF. The rearrangement uses TRBV10-3 and TRBJ1-2, with TRBD1 matching over 8 bases. The germline V gene encodes CDR1 ENHRY and CDR2 SYGVKD. Trimming cost V 0 bases and J 2 bases; bases outside gene matches: 5. The CDR3 spans 16 residues.

For this clonotype: The junction departs from the called germline gene at one end, perhaps through a read error. DNA of the CDR3: TGTGCCAACAGCTTGTCGGGCAGCCATTTGTACAATGAGCAGTTCTTC. It codes for CANSLSGSHLYNEQFF. This chain uses TRBV11-2 with TRBJ2-1; D not certain. CDR3 length equals 16 residues. CDR1 and CDR2 from the germline V gene are SGHAT and FQNNGV.

This clonotype was found once. The gene calls are TRBV2 and TRBJ2-3; 11 nucleotides agree with TRBD2. The germline V gene has CDR1 SNHLY and CDR2 FYNNEI. The CDR3 totals 15 residues. J was trimmed by 6 bases and V by 3 bases; bases with no gene match: 5. The CDR3 bases are TGTGCCAGCAGTGATTTAGCGGGGGGGCGGGATACGCAGTATTTT. Translating gives CASSDLAGGRDTQYF. The whole variable domain, filled in from reference TRBV2 and TRBJ2-3, reads EPEVTQTPSHQVTQMGQEVILRCVPISNHLYFYWYRQILGQKVEFLVSFYNNEISEKSEIFDDQFSVERPDGSNFTLKIRSTKLEDSAMYFCASSDLAGGRDTQYFGPGTRLTVL.

This rearrangement joins TRBV3-1 to TRBJ1-2; D possibly corresponds to TRBD1 (5 bases). V was trimmed by 3 bases and J by 0 bases, leaving 11 bases between them. Per germline, CDR1 LGHDT and CDR2 YNNKEL (reference sequence). The CDR3 is 15 residues long. In nucleotides, the CDR3 is TGTGCCAGCAGCCAGGGGGGGATTGCTAACTATGGCTACACCTTC. It specifies CASSQGGIANYGYTF.

This clonotype appeared a few times. The chain is built from TRBV29-1 and TRBJ2-5; possible D gene TRBD2, 5 bases. Looked up from germline, CDR1 is SQVTM and CDR2 is ANQGSEA. The CDR3 loop spans 11 amino acids. V shed 4 bases and J shed 5 bases, with 8 bases lying between them. The CDR3 DNA follows: TGCAGCGTTGCGAGGGCTGAGACCCAGTACTTC. Translated: CSVARAETQYF.

Details on this clonotype: The conserved phenylalanine or tryptophan is not found at the CDR3 terminus, so this likely reflects a read error. The chain carries TRBV11-1 and TRBJ2-7; TRBD1 matches at 9 bases. CDR3 length: 15 residues. The germline CDR1 and CDR2 sequences are SGHAT and FQDESV (reference sequence). The junction had 8 bases not matched to a gene; V was cut back by 5 bases and J by 3 bases. CDR3 protein: CASSTSGTGIYEQYS. CDR3 nucleotides: TGTGCCAGCAGCACTAGTGGGACAGGGATCTACGAGCAGTACTCC.